This T cell receptor (beta chain) was recovered during a study of blood T cell repertoires in COVID-19. Study background: The samples span acute and convalescent COVID-19 from the United States, Italy and Spain. Sources were T cells, B-cell-depleted T cells, or PBMCs; the material itself was cDNA or gDNA.

Under the authors' procedure: Scientists estimated how many nucleated cells there were by amplifying reference gene primers. Repertoires were generated with immunoSEQ multiplex PCR, while TCRdb's copy carries only in-frame clones and drops some. V and J calls and clone size follow that table, whereas D and trimming were derived from the DNA. Of approximately 74,000 clones listed, roughly 79% are singletons. Germline loops: CDR1 SGHDT, CDR2 YYEEEE. Trimming shortened V by 4 bases and J by 3 bases, and 13 bases separated the two germline ends. The CDR3 spans 14 residues. This receptor was obtained from a man in his fifties or sixties with acute or convalescent COVID-19. V usage is TRBV5-6 and J usage is TRBJ1-1, with D maybe TRBD1 (5 bases). The sequenced material came from peripheral blood. In DNA, the CDR3 is TGTGCCAGCAGCCCAGCAGGGAGGGACACTGAAGCTTTCTTT. As protein: CASSPAGRDTEAFF. The full variable domain, rest sourced from reference TRBV5-6 and TRBJ1-1, is DAGVTQSPTHLIKTRGQQVTLRCSPKSGHDTVSWYQQALGQGPQFIFQYYEEEERQRGNFPDRFSGHQFPNYSSELNVNALLLGDSALYLCASSPAGRDTEAFFGQGTRLTVV.